This section outlines one T cell receptor beta chain sequence together with its context. The antigen is not known. Repertoires were generated with immunoSEQ multiplex PCR, while TCRdb's copy carries only in-frame clones and drops some. The sample gives roughly 70,000 clones, about 87% of which show up once; 9.5% to 12% is in the top ten. V shed 0 bases, J shed 6 bases, and the junction held 8 bases outside the gene matches. Germline V gives CDR1 MNHEY, CDR2 SMNVEV (reference sequence). The CDR3 length is 17 residues. The source of the sample is a study of OX40 agonist ivuxolimab in advanced cancers. Across the study: Three patients responded partially, comprising one with hepatocellular carcinoma and two with cutaneous melanoma. Points from the study as a whole: Specificity for antigen went undetermined in the expanded peripheral T cells. More expanded clones were found, on average, in CD8+ than in CD4+ T cells.

The chain couples TRBV27 to TRBJ2-3; TRBD2 matches 11 bases. Sequenced material: CD4+ or CD8+ T cells sorted from blood, taken in a trial of the OX40 agonist ivuxolimab. The clonotype was recovered from an adult with an advanced solid tumor such as melanoma, head and neck, liver or kidney cancer. CDR3 amino acids: CASSLSVRLAGHDTQYF. The CDR3 DNA follows: TGTGCCAGCAGTTTATCGGTCCGACTAGCGGGGCACGATACGCAGTATTTT.